The rows below give T cell receptor beta chains drawn from one sample of a study of T cell responses to AZD1222 COVID-19 vaccine. Assay used: immunoSEQ multiplex PCR; TCRdb lists only in-frame clones, some missing. The profile shows tens of thousands of clones, just over 85% of them singletons. Sequencing used peripheral blood, obtained on day 0 of MenACWY control vaccination. Receptors originate from an adult in good health. Both conserved end residues are part of each CDR3. Each record gives: D gene, clone size, J gene, V gene, CDR3 DNA, CDR3 protein. The D gene is left open where the match is weak. Some rows have no size entry. The others give once, few or many, or a class for an expanded clone.

-,-,TRBJ1-6,TRBV7-9,TGTGCCAGCAGCGCTACAGTGCCACTGGATAATTCACCCCTCCACTTT,CASSATVPLDNSPLHF
-,few,TRBJ1-2,TRBV7-2,TGTGCCAGCAGCCCCGGGAGAGTCACTTTCTATGGCTACACCTTC,CASSPGRVTFYGYTF
-,-,TRBJ1-1,TRBV29-1,TGCAGCGTTGAAGATTTCTTGGGGCTCGGCACTGAAGCTTTCTTT,CSVEDFLGLGTEAFF
TRBD2,-,TRBJ2-2,TRBV4-2,TGTGCCAGCAGCCACAGCGCGGGGGGGGCAAACACCGGGGAGCTGTTTTTT,CASSHSAGGANTGELFF
-,-,TRBJ2-1,TRBV20-1,TGCAGTGCTAGTCGACTGGCGGCGGGATACAATGAGCAGTTCTTC,CSASRLAAGYNEQFF
-,-,TRBJ1-2,TRBV4-1,TGCGCCAGCAGCCAAGCGGATAACAGGCCTAACTATGGCTACACCTTC,CASSQADNRPNYGYTF
-,-,TRBJ1-2,TRBV6-5,TGTGCCAGCAGACAGAGTTTCATCTATGGCTACACCTTC,CASRQSFIYGYTF
TRBD1,-,TRBJ2-7,TRBV3-1/TRBV3-2,TGTGCCAGCAGCCAACCCGGGACAGGGTTCTACGAGCAGTACTTC,CASSQPGTGFYEQYF
-,-,TRBJ1-5,TRBV28,TGTGCCAGCAGCGAGCCGGGGACAAGCAATCAGCCCCAGCATTTT,CASSEPGTSNQPQHF
TRBD2,few,TRBJ2-1,TRBV4-3,TGCGCCAGCAGCCAAGCTCCTCCCGGGACTAGTCACAATGAGCAGTTCTTC,CASSQAPPGTSHNEQFF
-,-,TRBJ2-2,TRBV6-2/TRBV6-3,TGTGCCAGCAGCCGAGGGAGGCTGTTTTTT,CASSRGRLFF
-,-,TRBJ2-1,TRBV7-9,TGTGCCAGCAGCTTAATCACAGGGTTGTACAATGAGCAGTTCTTC,CASSLITGLYNEQFF
-,-,TRBJ2-1,TRBV4-2,TGTGCCAGCAGCCAAGGGTGGGCGGGGGCCCCCGGCGGGAATGAGCAGTTCTTC,CASSQGWAGAPGGNEQFF
-,-,TRBJ1-2,TRBV28,TGTGCCAGCAGATCGGCAGGGGAGGACGGCTACACCTTC,CASRSAGEDGYTF
-,-,TRBJ1-6,TRBV11-3,TGTGCCAGCAGCTTAGATCCCACGAATTCACCCCTCCACTTT,CASSLDPTNSPLHF
-,-,TRBJ1-5,TRBV4-3,TGCGCCAGCAGCCAAGATCGGTCCCCTAGCAATCAGCCCCAGCATTTT,CASSQDRSPSNQPQHF
-,-,TRBJ1-3,TRBV15,TGTGCCACCAGCAGAGATGTCCGGGACCTACACGACACCATATATTTT,CATSRDVRDLHDTIYF
TRBD1,-,TRBJ1-1,TRBV19,TGTGCCAGTAGCCCAACAGGGGTTGAAGCTTTCTTT,CASSPTGVEAFF
-,-,TRBJ2-7,TRBV29-1,TGCAGCGTTGTTATTAGAATGGGGGAAAACCGGCAGTACTTC,CSVVIRMGENRQYF
-,-,TRBJ1-2,TRBV30,TGTGCCTGGAGTCGCGAGGGGGACTATGGCTACACCTTC,CAWSREGDYGYTF
-,-,TRBJ1-5,TRBV19,TGTGCCAGTAGCGGGACGGCTGCTCCCAATCAGCCCCAGCATTTT,CASSGTAAPNQPQHF
-,-,TRBJ1-1,TRBV4-1,TGCGCCAGCAGCCAAGGGGGAGGGCCAGGGAACACTGAAGCTTTCTTT,CASSQGGGPGNTEAFF
-,many,TRBJ1-1,TRBV19,TGTGCCAGTAGTATTTGGGGGCAGTCCCCACGGAACACTGAAGCTTTCTTT,CASSIWGQSPRNTEAFF
TRBD1,few,TRBJ1-2,TRBV3-1/TRBV3-2,TGTGCCAGCAGCCAAGAAGGGGGCGCCTATGGCTACACCTTC,CASSQEGGAYGYTF
-,-,TRBJ2-7,TRBV3-1/TRBV3-2,TGTGCCAGCAGGGCGACTGGGTCCTACGAGCAGTACTTC,CASRATGSYEQYF
-,few,TRBJ2-3,TRBV5-1,TGCGCCAGCAGCGGGGGAGGAGGGTGGAAAGATACGCAGTATTTT,CASSGGGGWKDTQYF
TRBD2,-,TRBJ2-6,TRBV5-6,TGTGCCAGCAGCTATGGGACTAGCGGGGCCACTGGGGCCAACGTCCTGACTTTC,CASSYGTSGATGANVLTF
TRBD1,-,TRBJ1-2,TRBV3-1/TRBV3-2,TGTGCCAGCAGCCCTAGGGGACAGGGAAGTGGCTACACCTTC,CASSPRGQGSGYTF
-,-,TRBJ2-4,TRBV15,TGTGCCACCAGCAGAGATAAGGGCGGGGCAACCAAAAACATTCAGTACTTC,CATSRDKGGATKNIQYF
-,-,TRBJ1-5,TRBV3-1/TRBV3-2,TGTGCCAGCAGCCAAGGCAGGTATAGCAATCAGCCCCAGCATTTT,CASSQGRYSNQPQHF
TRBD2,once,TRBJ2-3,TRBV6-1,TGTGCCAGCAGTGAACGGGTTAGCGGGGGTTCCACAGATACGCAGTATTTT,CASSERVSGGSTDTQYF
-,-,TRBJ1-1,TRBV27,TGTGCCAGCAGTTTACGATTAGGGGCAGGTCAATCGAACACTGAAGCTTTCTTT,CASSLRLGAGQSNTEAFF
-,few,TRBJ2-7,TRBV2,TGTGCCAGCAGCCTCACGTACGAGCAGTACTTC,CASSLTYEQYF